This entry lists 4 T cell receptor beta chains sequenced from one sample in a study of shared clonotypes between healthy human individuals. Sequencing was performed with immunoSEQ multiplex PCR; in TCRdb, only in-frame clones are kept and a portion is missing. The sample yields more than 2 million clones, 90% to 95% seen once. Sequencing was done on a sample of naive CD4+ T cells sorted from blood. The subset: CD45RA+ positively selected. These receptors were obtained from a young man in good health.

The chain carries TRBV5-4 and TRBJ2-3; D is unresolved. Germline values: CDR1 SGHNT, CDR2 YYREEE (reference sequence). Trimming removed 0 bases from V and 2 bases from J, with 7 bases in between. This CDR3 is built from 14 residues. The CDR3 spells CASSLGRDTDTQYF. CDR3 in DNA: TGTGCCAGCAGCTTGGGCAGAGACACAGATACGCAGTATTTT. Combining the CDR3 with reference TRBV5-4 and TRBJ2-3 gives the whole variable domain ETGVTQSPTHLIKTRGQQVTLRCSSQSGHNTVSWYQQALGQGPQFIFQYYREEENGRGNFPPRFSGLQFPNYSSELNVNALELDDSALYLCASSLGRDTDTQYFGPGTRLTVL.

V is TRBV7-9 and J is TRBJ1-4; D possibly corresponds to TRBD1 (5 bases). CDR3 size: 16 residues. V lost 5 bases and J 5 bases, leaving 18 bases between the germline ends. Germline V gene lookup returns CDR1 SEHNR and CDR2 FQNEAQ (reference sequence). CDR3 sequence (DNA): TGTGCCAGCAGCCTACCCCCGGAGGGACTCAATGAAAAACTGTTTTTT. Translation gives CASSLPPEGLNEKLFF.

In regard to this clone: This sample includes further DNA sequences coding for the same CDR3. The rearrangement uses TRBV6-5 and TRBJ2-7, with 10 bases identical to TRBD1. The CDR3 sequence is 14 residues long. J lost 2 bases, V lost 2 bases, and 0 bases had no gene match. CDR1 is MNHEY, CDR2 SVGAGI, per germline. CDR3 sequence (DNA): TGTGCCAGCAGTTACGGGACAGGGGCCTACGAGCAGTACTTC. It codes for CASSYGTGAYEQYF.

This rearrangement joins TRBV6-5 to TRBJ2-7; possibly TRBD1 for D (5 bases). V was trimmed by 8 bases and J by 2 bases, leaving 10 bases between them. CDR3 size: 12 residues. Germline lookup yields CDR1 MNHEY and CDR2 SVGAGI. The CDR3 nucleotides are TGTGCCAGCTGGGCAGGGACCTACGAGCAGTACTTC. Translated: CASWAGTYEQYF.